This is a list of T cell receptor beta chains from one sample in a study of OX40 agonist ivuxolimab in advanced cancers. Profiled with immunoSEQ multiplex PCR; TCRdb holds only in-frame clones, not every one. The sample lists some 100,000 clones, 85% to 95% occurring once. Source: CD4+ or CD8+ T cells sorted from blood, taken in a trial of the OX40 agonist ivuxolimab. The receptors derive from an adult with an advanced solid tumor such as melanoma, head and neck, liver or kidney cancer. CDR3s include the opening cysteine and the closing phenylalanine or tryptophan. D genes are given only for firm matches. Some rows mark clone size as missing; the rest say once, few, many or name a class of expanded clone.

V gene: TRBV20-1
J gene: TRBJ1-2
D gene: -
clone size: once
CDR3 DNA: TGCAGTGCCCCAGGAGGCTACACCTTC
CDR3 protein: CSAPGGYTF

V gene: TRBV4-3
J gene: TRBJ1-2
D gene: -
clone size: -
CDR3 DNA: TGCGCCAGCAGCCCAGTCCAGGGAGTCGGCTACACCTTC
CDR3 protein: CASSPVQGVGYTF

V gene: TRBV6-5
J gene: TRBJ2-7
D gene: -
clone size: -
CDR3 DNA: TGTGCCAGCAGTCTCGGTCTTCCCTCCTACGAGCAGTACTTC
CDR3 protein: CASSLGLPSYEQYF

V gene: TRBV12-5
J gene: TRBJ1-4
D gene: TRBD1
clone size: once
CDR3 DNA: TGTGCTAGTGGTTTGATACAGGGGGTGTCTAGTGAAAAACTGTTTTTT
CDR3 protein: CASGLIQGVSSEKLFF

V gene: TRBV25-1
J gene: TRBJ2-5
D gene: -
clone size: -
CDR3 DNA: TGTGCCAGCATGGCTTCTTCCGAGACCCAGTACTTC
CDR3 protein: CASMASSETQYF

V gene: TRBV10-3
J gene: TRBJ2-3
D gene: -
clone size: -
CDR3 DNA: TGTGCCATCAGGGAAGACTGGGAGAAAGGCACAGATACGCAGTATTTT
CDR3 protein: CAIREDWEKGTDTQYF

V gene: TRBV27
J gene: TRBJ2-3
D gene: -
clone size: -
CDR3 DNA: TGTGCCAGCAGTTTTGTGGGGGCGGGCGGCAGCACAGATACGCAGTATTTT
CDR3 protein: CASSFVGAGGSTDTQYF

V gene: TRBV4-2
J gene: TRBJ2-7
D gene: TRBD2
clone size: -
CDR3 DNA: TGTGCCAGCAGCCACGGGGGGAAGGCATCGGGGGAGCAGTACTTC
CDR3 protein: CASSHGGKASGEQYF

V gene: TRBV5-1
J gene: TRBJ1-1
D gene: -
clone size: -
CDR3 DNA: TGCGCCAGCAGCTTGGAGTACGGGACCAACACTGAAGCTTTCTTT
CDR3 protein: CASSLEYGTNTEAFF

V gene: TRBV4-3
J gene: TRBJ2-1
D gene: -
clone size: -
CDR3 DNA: TGCGCCAGCAGCCAAGTTCTTAACTTCAATGAGCAGTTCTTC
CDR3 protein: CASSQVLNFNEQFF

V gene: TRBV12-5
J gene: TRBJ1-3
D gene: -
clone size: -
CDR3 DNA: TGTGCTAGTGGTTTGGTCTCTGGAAACACCATATATTTT
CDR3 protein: CASGLVSGNTIYF

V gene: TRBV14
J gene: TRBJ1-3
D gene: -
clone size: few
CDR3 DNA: TGTGCCAGCAGCCAACAGGGATACGGAAACACCATATATTTT
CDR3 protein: CASSQQGYGNTIYF

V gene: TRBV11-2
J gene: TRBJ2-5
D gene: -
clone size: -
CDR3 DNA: TGTGCCAGCAGCTTAGGGACACCCGAGACCCAGTACTTC
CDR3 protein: CASSLGTPETQYF

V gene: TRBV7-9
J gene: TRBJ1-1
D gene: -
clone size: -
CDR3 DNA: TGTGCCAGCAGCCCCAGGGTCGCTGAAGCTTTCTTT
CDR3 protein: CASSPRVAEAFF

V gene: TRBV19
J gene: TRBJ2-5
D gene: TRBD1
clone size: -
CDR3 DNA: TGTGCCAGTAGTCCAACGGGGAGGACAGGGTCGGTGGAGACCCAGTACTTC
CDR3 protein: CASSPTGRTGSVETQYF

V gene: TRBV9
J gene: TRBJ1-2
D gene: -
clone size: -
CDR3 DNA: TGTGCCAGCAGCTGGCCCAGGGGAGGAAACTATGGCTACACCTTC
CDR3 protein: CASSWPRGGNYGYTF

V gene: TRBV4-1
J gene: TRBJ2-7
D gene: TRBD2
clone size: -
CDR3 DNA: TGCGCCAGCAGCCAAGTCCCAGCGGGGGGCTACGAGCAGTACTTC
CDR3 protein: CASSQVPAGGYEQYF

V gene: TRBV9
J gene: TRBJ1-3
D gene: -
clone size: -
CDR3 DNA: TGTGCCAGCACCCCGAGGAAGGAGAGCTCTGGAAACACCATATATTTT
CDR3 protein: CASTPRKESSGNTIYF

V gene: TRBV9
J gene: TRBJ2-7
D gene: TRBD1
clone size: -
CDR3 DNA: TGTGCCAGCAGCGTAAACGAGGGGGCGCGATACGAGCAGTACTTC
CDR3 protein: CASSVNEGARYEQYF

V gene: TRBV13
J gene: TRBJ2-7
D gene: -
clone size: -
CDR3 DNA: TGTGCCAGCAGCTTAGGGAGCGACGAGCAGTACTTC
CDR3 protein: CASSLGSDEQYF

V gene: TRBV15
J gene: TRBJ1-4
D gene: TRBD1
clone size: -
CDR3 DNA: TGTGCCACCAGCAGAGATCTGTTACCGGGACAGGCTACGAAACTGTTTTTT
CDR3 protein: CATSRDLLPGQATKLFF

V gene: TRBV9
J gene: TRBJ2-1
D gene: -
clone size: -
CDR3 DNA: TGTGCCAGCAGCGTAGTCCGGAGCCAGTCCCACAATGAGCAGTTCTTC
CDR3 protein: CASSVVRSQSHNEQFF

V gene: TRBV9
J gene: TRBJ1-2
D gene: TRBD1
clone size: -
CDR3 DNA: TGTGCCAGCAGCGTAGGCGGGACAGGGACCCATGGCTACACCTTC
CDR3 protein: CASSVGGTGTHGYTF

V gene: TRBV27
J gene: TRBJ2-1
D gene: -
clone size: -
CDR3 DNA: TGTGCCAGCAGTTTCACCGGGTCCCGCTACAATGAGCAGTTCTTC
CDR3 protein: CASSFTGSRYNEQFF

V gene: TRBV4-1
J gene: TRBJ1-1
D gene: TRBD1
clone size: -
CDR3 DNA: TGCGCCAGCAGCAGTGACAGGGGGGGCACTGAAGCTTTCTTT
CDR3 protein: CASSSDRGGTEAFF

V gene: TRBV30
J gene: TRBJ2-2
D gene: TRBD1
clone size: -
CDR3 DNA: TGTGCCTGGAGCACGCACAGGGGGCTCACCGGGGAGCTGTTTTTT
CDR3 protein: CAWSTHRGLTGELFF

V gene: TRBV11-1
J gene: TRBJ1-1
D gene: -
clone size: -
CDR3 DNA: TGTGCCAGCAGTTACGCGTGGGGTGAAGCTTTCTTT
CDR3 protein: CASSYAWGEAFF

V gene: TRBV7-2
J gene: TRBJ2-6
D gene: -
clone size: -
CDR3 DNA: TGTGCCAGCAGCTTAGGACTCAAACTTGGCTCTGGGGCCAACGTCCTGACTTTC
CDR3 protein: CASSLGLKLGSGANVLTF

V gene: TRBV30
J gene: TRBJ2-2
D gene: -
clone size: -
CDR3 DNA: TGTGCCTGGAGTGCCCAGACAAGCAACACCGGGGAGCTGTTTTTT
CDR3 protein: CAWSAQTSNTGELFF

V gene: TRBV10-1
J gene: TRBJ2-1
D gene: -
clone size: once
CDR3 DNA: TGCGCCAGCAGTGAGGCAGGAGACCAGTTCTTC
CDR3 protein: CASSEAGDQFF

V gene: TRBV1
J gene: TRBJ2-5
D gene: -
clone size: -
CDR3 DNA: TGCACCAGCAGCCACTCCGGGACTAGCGGACCCCAAGAGACCCAGTACTTC
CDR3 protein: CTSSHSGTSGPQETQYF

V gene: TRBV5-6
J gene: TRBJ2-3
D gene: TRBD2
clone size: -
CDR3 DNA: TGTGCCAGCAGCTTGAACGGGAGGCATCAAGATACGCAGTATTTT
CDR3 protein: CASSLNGRHQDTQYF

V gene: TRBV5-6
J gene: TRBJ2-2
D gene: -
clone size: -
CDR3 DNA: TGTGCCAGCAGCTTGGAGGGCTTCCAGGGTTATGGCACCGGGGAGCTGTTTTTT
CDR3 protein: CASSLEGFQGYGTGELFF

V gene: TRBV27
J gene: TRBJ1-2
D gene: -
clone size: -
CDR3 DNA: TGTGCCAGCAGTCACGGGATAGACTATGGCTACACCTTC
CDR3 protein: CASSHGIDYGYTF

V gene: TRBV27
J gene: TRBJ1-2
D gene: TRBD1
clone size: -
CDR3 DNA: TGTGCCAGCAGTCCGACAGGGGGCTTTGGCTACACCTTC
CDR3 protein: CASSPTGGFGYTF